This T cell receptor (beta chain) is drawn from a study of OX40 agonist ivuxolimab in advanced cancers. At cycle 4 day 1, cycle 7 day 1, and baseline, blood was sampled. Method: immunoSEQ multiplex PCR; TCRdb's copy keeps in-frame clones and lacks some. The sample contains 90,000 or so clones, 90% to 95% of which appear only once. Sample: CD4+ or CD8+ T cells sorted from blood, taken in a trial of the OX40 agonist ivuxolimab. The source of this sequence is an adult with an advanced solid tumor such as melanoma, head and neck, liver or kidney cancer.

The CDR3 bases are TGTGCCAGCAGTGTGGACAGTGAGACGGGGGGCTACACCTTC. It encodes CASSVDSETGGYTF. The chain joins TRBV2 to TRBJ1-2, with D maybe TRBD1 (6 bases). Trimming took off 4 bases at V and 8 bases at J, with 17 bases between the two ends. The CDR3 sequence is 14 residues long. Germline V CDR1 and CDR2: SNHLY, FYNNEI.